The clone carrying this T cell receptor beta chain was counted many times. Antigen unknown. The sample is drawn from a study of metastatic and nonmetastatic thyroid tumors. None of the patients had undergone any treatment ahead of thyroid surgery. V was pared by 5 bases and J by 8 bases, with 6 bases between. The CDR3 length is 10 residues. Germline CDR1 and CDR2: SGHTA and FQGTGA. Study outcomes and limitations: Across blood and tumor, TCR beta diversity in malignant thyroid tumors was reportedly significantly higher than in benign nodules.

TCRdb called clones again from the PCR reads with MiXCR. The data show some 25,000 clones, approximately 20% seen once. The source material was blood. The rearrangement uses TRBV7-3 and TRBJ2-5; D uncertain. This clonotype was obtained from a female donor with papillary thyroid cancer or a benign thyroid nodule (not recorded which). Some clones in this sample may be carry-over from other donors' samples. The DNA of the CDR3 is TGTGCCAGCAGCCCCCGCACCCAGTACTTC. Protein: CASSPRTQYF.